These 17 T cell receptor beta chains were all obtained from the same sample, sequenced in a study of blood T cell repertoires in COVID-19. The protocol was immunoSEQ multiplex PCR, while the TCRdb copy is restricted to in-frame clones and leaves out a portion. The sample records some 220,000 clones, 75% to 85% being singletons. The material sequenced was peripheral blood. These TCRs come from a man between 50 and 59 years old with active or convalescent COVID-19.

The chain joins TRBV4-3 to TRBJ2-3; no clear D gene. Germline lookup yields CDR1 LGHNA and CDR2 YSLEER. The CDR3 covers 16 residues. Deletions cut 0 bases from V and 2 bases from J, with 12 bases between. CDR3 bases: TGCGCCAGCAGCCAAGATAGACTGTCCTACACAGATACGCAGTATTTT. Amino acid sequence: CASSQDRLSYTDTQYF.

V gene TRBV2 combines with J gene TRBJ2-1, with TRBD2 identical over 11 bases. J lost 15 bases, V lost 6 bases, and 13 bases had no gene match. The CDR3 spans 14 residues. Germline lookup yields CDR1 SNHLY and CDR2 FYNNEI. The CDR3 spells CASRRHTSGSQGFF. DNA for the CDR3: TGTGCCAGCAGGCGGCACACTAGCGGGAGCCAGGGGTTCTTC.

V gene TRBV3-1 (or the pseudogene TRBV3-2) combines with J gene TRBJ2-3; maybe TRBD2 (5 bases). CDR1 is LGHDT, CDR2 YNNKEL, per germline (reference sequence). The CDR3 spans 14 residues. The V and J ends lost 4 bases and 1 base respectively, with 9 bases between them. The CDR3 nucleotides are TGTGCCAGCAGCCCCGGACTCGGCACAGATACGCAGTATTTT. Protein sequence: CASSPGLGTDTQYF.

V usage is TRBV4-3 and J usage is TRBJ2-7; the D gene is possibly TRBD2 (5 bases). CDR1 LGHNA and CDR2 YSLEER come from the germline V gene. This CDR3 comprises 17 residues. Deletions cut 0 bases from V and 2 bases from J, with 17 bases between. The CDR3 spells CASSQDPPFSEAYEQYF. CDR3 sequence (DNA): TGCGCCAGCAGCCAAGATCCCCCCTTTAGCGAAGCCTACGAGCAGTACTTC.

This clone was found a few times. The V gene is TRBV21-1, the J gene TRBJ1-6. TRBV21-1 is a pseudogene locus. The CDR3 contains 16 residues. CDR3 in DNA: TGTGCCAGCAGCAAAGGTGTCGGGGTGGAGGGTTCACCCCTCCACTTT. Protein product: CASSKGVGVEGSPLHF.

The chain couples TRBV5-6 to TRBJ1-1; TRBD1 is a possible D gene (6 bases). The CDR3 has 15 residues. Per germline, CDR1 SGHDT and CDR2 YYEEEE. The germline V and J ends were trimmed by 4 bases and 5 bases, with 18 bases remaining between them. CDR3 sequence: CASSQQGGGRTEAFF. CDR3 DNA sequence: TGTGCCAGCAGCCAGCAAGGCGGGGGCAGGACTGAAGCTTTCTTT. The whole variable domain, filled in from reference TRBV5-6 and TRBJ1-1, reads DAGVTQSPTHLIKTRGQQVTLRCSPKSGHDTVSWYQQALGQGPQFIFQYYEEEERQRGNFPDRFSGHQFPNYSSELNVNALLLGDSALYLCASSQQGGGRTEAFFGQGTRLTVV.

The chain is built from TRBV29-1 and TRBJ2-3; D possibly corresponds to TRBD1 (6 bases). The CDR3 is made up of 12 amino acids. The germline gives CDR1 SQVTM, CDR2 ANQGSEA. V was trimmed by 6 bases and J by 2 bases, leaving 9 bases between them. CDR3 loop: CSVVGATDTQYF. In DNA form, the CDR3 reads TGCAGCGTGGTGGGGGCCACAGATACGCAGTATTTT.

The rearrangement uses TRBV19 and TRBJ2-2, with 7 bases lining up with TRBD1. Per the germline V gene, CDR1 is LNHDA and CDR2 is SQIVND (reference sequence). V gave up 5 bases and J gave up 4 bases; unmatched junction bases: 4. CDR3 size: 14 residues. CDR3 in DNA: TGTGCCAGTAGTTGGGACAGAGGCACCGGGGAGCTGTTTTTT. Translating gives CASSWDRGTGELFF.

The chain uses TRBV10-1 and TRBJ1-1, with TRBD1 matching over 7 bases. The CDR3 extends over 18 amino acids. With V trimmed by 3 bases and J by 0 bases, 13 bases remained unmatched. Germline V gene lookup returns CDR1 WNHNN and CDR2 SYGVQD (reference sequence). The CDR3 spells CASSELWDRIHLNTEAFF. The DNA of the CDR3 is TGCGCCAGCAGTGAACTTTGGGACAGAATTCATTTGAACACTGAAGCTTTCTTT.

CDR3 sequence: CASSLAGGGDEQFF. The CDR3 DNA sequence: TGTGCCAGCAGCTTAGCGGGAGGGGGCGATGAGCAGTTCTTC. The chain employs TRBV5-8 and TRBJ2-1; 10 nucleotides align to TRBD2. The CDR3 totals 14 residues. Germline CDR1 and CDR2: SGHTS and YDEGEE. Germline trimming cut 2 bases from V and 8 bases from J; bases unmatched to any gene: 4.

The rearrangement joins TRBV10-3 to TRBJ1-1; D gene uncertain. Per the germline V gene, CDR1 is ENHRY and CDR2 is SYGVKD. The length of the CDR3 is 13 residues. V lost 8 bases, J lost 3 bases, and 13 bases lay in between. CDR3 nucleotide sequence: TGTGCCATCTGGGAGGGATTAGACACTGAAGCTTTCTTT. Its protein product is CAIWEGLDTEAFF.

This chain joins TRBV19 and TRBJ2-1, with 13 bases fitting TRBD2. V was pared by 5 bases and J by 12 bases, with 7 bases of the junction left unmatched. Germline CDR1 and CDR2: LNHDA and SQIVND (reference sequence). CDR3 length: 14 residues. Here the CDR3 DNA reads TGTGCCAGTAGTTGGGGACTAGCGGGAATCGGGCAGTTCTTC. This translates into CASSWGLAGIGQFF.

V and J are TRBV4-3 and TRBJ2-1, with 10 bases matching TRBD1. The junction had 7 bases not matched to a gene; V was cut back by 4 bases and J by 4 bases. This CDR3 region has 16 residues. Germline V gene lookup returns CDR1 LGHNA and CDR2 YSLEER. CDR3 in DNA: TGCGCCAGCAGCCCGGACAGGGGGATGGAATACAATGAGCAGTTCTTC. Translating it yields CASSPDRGMEYNEQFF.

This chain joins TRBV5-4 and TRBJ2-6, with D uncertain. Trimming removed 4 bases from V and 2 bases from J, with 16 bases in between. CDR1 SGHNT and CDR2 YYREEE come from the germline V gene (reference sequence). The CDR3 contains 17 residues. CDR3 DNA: TGTGCCAGCAGCCCCGACGGAGCCGTAGCTGGGGCCAACGTCCTGACTTTC. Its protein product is CASSPDGAVAGANVLTF.

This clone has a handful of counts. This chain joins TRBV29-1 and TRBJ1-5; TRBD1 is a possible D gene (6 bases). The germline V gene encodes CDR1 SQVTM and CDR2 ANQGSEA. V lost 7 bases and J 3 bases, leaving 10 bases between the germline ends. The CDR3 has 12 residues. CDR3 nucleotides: TGCAGCGCGACAGGAGACAATCAGCCCCAGCATTTT. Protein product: CSATGDNQPQHF.

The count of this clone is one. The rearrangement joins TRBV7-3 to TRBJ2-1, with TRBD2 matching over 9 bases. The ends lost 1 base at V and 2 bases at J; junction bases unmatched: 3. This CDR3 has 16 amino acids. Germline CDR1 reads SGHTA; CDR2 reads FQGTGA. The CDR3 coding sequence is TGTGCCAGCAGCTTAAGCCTAGCGGGAACCTACAATGAGCAGTTCTTC. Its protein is CASSLSLAGTYNEQFF.

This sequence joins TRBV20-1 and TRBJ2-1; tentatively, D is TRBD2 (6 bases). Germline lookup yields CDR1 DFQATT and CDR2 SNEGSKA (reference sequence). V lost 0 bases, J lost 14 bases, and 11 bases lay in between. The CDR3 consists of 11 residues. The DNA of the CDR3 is TGCAGTGCTAGAGACGGGGACTTTAAGTTCTTC. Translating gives CSARDGDFKFF.